The source of this TCR beta chain is a study of T cells after yellow fever vaccination. A single record per CDR3 protein comes from TCRdb applying MiXCR to the 5' RACE reads. This table has 170,000 or so distinct CDR3 sequences, approximately 6.2% appearing once. Study-wide points: High-abundance clonotypes from the bulk population could contaminate FACS-sorted repertoires.

Germline V CDR1 and CDR2: SGHNT, YYREEE (reference sequence). J gave up 5 bases and V 0 bases, and 7 bases lay outside the gene matches. The CDR3 length is 16 residues. About this clonotype itself: The antigen remains unidentified.

The sample consisted of CD4+ T cells sorted from PBMCs, taken on the day of the first yellow fever vaccination. The receptor comes from a man aged 18 to 35 who received the YFV17D yellow fever vaccine. The V call is TRBV5-4, the J call TRBJ2-3; 9 bases agree with TRBD2. The DNA of the CDR3 is TGTGCCAGCAGCTTGGGGGCGGGAGCGGGAGGAGATACGCAGTATTTT. It specifies CASSLGAGAGGDTQYF.